The next 7 T cell receptor beta chains were all read from a single sample in a study of T cell clonotyping in hematopoietic cell transplantation (dated by TCRdb to about 2021). The sample's time point label, in plain terms: recipient sample about 28 days before transplant, after cytoreduction. The library came from the immunoSEQ multiplex PCR assay. The immuneACCESS repertoire file appears here via TCRdb, limited to in-frame rearrangements. These files lack a portion of the clones; in checked studies, under half of the deficit traces to unresolved V genes, and the cause of the others is not known. This sample has some 29,000 clones in its table, and 82% of those were observed once. The top ten clones comprise about 1.7% of the sample. Sequenced material: peripheral blood mononuclear cells, taken before stem cell transplant. These receptor sequences come from a man aged 35 to 55 with acute myeloid leukemia. Some clones in this sample may be carry-over from other donors' samples.

The rearrangement links TRBV7-6 to TRBJ2-7, with 7 bases fitting TRBD2. The CDR3 is 13 amino acids. In germline, CDR1 is SGHVS, CDR2 FNYEAQ. V lost 0 bases, J lost 6 bases, and 2 bases stayed unmatched. DNA for the CDR3: TGTGCCAGCAGCTTAGCTCCGGGAGGCGAGCAGTACTTC. This codes for CASSLAPGGEQYF.

The chain joins TRBV13 to TRBJ1-2; TRBD1 might be the D (6 bases). This CDR3 is built from 14 residues. Germline V gene data show CDR1 as PRHDT and CDR2 as FYEKMQ (reference sequence). Trimming pared 10 bases from V and 6 bases from J, leaving 21 bases between. DNA for the CDR3: TGTGCCACTTCAGCTTACAGGGCAGGGGATGGCTACACCTTC. It encodes CATSAYRAGDGYTF.

The chain links TRBV27 to TRBJ1-1; the match to TRBD1 covers 11 bases. After removal of 4 bases from V and 10 bases from J, the junction contained 14 bases not matched to a gene. The CDR3 length is 16 residues. Germline values: CDR1 MNHEY, CDR2 SMNVEV (reference sequence). The CDR3 protein is CASSSTSGQGASRAFF. The CDR3 bases are TGTGCCAGCAGTTCGACAAGCGGACAGGGGGCGTCCCGAGCTTTCTTT.

This chain links TRBV4-1 with TRBJ2-7; 12 bases align to TRBD1. Looked up from germline, CDR1 is MGHRA and CDR2 is YSYEKL. This CDR3 has 16 residues. V dropped 4 bases and J dropped 5; count of bases not matched to a gene: 9. The CDR3: CASSLTVGQGADEQYF. The DNA for the CDR3 is TGCGCCAGCAGCCTGACTGTGGGACAGGGGGCTGACGAGCAGTACTTC.

The genes are TRBV18 and TRBJ2-6; D gene uncertain. The CDR3 consists of 17 residues. Germline CDR1 KGHSH, CDR2 LQKENI. Deletions cut 0 bases from V and 3 bases from J, with 12 bases between. For the CDR3, the DNA is TGTGCCAGCTCACCACCCTTTGCTAGTGGTGGGGCCAACGTCCTGACTTTC. Translating gives CASSPPFASGGANVLTF.

The J gene is TRBJ1-2, the V gene TRBV10-3; 10 nucleotides agree with TRBD1. There are 13 residues in the CDR3. Germline V gene sequence: CDR1 ENHRY, CDR2 SYGVKD. Trimming took 6 bases from V and 7 from J; bases not matched to a gene: 5. The CDR3 protein is CAIRDRGDSGYTF. The DNA of the CDR3 is TGTGCCATCAGGGACAGGGGGGACTCTGGCTACACCTTC.

The V and J genes are TRBV13 and TRBJ2-3, with TRBD2 identical over 8 bases. This CDR3 has 15 amino acids. Germline V gene lookup returns CDR1 PRHDT and CDR2 FYEKMQ (reference sequence). V was clipped by 2 bases and J by 1 base; unmatched bases: 2. CDR3 DNA sequence: TGTGCCAGCAGCTTAACGACTAGCGGCACAGATACGCAGTATTTT. Translating it yields CASSLTTSGTDTQYF.